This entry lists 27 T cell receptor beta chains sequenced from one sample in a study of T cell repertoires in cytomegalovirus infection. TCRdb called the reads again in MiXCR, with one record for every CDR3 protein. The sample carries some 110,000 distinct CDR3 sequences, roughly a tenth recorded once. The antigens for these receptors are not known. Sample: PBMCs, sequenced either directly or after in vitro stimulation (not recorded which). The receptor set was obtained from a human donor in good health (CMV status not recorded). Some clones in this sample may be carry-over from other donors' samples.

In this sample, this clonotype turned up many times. CDR3 bases: TGTGCCAGCAGCTTAGGTACAGGGGGTGGCGGCTACACCTTC. Amino acid sequence: CASSLGTGGGGYTF. The chain carries TRBV7-2 and TRBJ1-2, with 8 bases fitting TRBD1. Germline V gene lookup returns CDR1 SGHTA and CDR2 FQGNSA. The junction had 6 bases not matched to a gene; V was cut back by 1 base and J by 8 bases. This CDR3 comprises 14 residues.

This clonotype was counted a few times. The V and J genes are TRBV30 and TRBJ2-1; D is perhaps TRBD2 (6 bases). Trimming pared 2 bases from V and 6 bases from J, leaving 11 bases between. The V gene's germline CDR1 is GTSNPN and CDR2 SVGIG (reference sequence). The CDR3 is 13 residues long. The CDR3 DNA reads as TGTGCCTGGAGTCAGACTAGGGGCAATGAGCAGTTCTTC. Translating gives CAWSQTRGNEQFF.

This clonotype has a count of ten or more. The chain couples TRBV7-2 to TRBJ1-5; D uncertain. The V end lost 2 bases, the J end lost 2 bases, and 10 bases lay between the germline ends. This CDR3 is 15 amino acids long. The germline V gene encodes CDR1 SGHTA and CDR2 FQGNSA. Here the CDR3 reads CASSLSVAGNQPQHF. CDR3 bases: TGTGCCAGCAGCTTATCTGTGGCAGGCAATCAGCCCCAGCATTTT.

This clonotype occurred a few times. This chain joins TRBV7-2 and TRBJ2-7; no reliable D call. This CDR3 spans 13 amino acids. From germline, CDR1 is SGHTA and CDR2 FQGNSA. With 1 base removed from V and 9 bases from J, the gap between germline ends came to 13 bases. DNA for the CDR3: TGTGCCAGCAGCTTAGGGGTTGCCGGAGCGCAGTACTTC. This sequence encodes CASSLGVAGAQYF. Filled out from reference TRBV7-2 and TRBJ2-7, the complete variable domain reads GAGVSQSPSNKVTEKGKDVELRCDPISGHTALYWYRQSLGQGLEFLIYFQGNSAPDKSGLPSDRFSAERTGGSVSTLTIQRTQQEDSAVYLCASSLGVAGAQYFGPGTRLTVT.

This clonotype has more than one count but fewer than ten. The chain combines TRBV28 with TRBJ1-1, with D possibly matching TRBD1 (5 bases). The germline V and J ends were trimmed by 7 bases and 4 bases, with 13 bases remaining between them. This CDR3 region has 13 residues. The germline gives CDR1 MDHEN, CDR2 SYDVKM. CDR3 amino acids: CASNLRVSTEAFF. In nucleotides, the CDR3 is TGTGCCAGCAACCTCAGGGTGAGCACTGAAGCTTTCTTT. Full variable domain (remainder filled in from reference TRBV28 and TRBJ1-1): DVKVTQSSRYLVKRTGEKVFLECVQDMDHENMFWYRQDPGLGLRLIYFSYDVKMKEKGDIPEGYSVSREKKERFSLILESASTNQTSMYLCASNLRVSTEAFFGQGTRLTVV.

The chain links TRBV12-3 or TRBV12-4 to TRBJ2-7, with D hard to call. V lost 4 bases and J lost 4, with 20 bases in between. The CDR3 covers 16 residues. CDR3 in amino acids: CASSSKTDPEPYEQYV. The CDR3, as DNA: TGTGCCAGCAGTTCCAAGACTGACCCTGAACCTTACGAGCAGTACGTC.

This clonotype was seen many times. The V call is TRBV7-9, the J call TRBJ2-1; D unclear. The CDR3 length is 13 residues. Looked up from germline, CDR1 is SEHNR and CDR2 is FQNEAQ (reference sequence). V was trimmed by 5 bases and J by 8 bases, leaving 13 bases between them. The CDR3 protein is CASSPKTRDEQFF. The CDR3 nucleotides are TGTGCCAGCAGCCCGAAAACTCGGGATGAGCAGTTCTTC.

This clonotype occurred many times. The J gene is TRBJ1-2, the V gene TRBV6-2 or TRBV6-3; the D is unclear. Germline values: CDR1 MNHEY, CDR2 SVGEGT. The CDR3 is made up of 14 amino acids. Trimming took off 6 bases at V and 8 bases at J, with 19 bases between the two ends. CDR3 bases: TGTGCCAGCAGCCCCCCGGCGGAGCACTGGGGCTACACCTTC. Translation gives CASSPPAEHWGYTF.

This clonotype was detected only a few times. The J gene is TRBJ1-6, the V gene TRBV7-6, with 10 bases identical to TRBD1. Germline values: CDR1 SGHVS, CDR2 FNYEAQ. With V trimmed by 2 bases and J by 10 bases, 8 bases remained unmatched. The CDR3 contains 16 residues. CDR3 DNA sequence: TGTGCCAGCAGCTTAATCCAGACAGGGGGCAACTCACCCCTCCACTTT. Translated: CASSLIQTGGNSPLHF.

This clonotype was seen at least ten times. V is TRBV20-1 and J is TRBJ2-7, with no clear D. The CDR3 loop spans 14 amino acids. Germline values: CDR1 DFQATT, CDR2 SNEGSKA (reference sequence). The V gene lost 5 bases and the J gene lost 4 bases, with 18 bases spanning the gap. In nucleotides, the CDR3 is TGCAGTGCTTCCTCGCTTACTGTAAGGTACGAGCAGTACTTC. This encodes CSASSLTVRYEQYF.

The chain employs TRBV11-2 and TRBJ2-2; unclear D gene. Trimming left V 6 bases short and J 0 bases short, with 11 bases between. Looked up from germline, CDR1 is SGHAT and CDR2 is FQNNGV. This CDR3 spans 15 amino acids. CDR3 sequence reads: CASSITTSNTGELFF. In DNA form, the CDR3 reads TGTGCCAGCAGTATAACAACATCGAACACCGGGGAGCTGTTTTTT.

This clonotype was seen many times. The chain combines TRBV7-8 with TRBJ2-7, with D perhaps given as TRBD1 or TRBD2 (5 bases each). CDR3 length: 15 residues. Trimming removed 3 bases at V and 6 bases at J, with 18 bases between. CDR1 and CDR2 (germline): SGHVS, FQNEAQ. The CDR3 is CASSFTGTPDGEQYV. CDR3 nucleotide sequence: TGTGCCAGCAGCTTTACCGGGACCCCTGATGGCGAGCAGTACGTC.

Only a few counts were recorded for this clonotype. CDR3 DNA sequence: TGTGCCAGCAGTGGGGACTCCTACGAGCAGTACTTC. This gives the protein CASSGDSYEQYF. The genes are TRBV2 and TRBJ2-7; D is ambiguous. V lost 4 bases and J lost 0, with 4 bases in between. Germline V gene sequence: CDR1 SNHLY, CDR2 FYNNEI. This CDR3 region has 12 residues.

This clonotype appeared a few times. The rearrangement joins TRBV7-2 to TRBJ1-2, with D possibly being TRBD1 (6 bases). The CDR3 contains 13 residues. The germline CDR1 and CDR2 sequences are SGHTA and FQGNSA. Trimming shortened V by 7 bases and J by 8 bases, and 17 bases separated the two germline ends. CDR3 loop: CASTLGGLRGYTF. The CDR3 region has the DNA TGTGCCAGCACCTTGGGGGGGCTCCGAGGCTACACCTTC.

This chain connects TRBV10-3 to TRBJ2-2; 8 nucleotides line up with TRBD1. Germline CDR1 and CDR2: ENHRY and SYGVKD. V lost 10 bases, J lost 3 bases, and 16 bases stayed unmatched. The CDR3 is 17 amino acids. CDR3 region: CATGAGGVGGYTGELFF. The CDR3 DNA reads TGTGCCACCGGAGCAGGGGGCGTCGGCGGTTACACCGGGGAGCTGTTTTTT.

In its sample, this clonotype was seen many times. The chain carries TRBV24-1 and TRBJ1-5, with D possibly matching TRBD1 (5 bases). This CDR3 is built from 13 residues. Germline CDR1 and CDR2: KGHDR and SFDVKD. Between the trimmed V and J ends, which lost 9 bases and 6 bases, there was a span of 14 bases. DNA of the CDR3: TGTGCCACCGGTGCTCAGGGAGGTCAGCCCCAGCATTTT. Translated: CATGAQGGQPQHF.

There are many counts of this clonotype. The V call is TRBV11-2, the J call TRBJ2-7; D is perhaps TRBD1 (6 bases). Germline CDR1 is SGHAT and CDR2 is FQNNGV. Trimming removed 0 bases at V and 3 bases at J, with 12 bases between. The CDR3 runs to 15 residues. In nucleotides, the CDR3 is TGTGCCAGCAGCTTAGAAGGGGGTGGGATCTACGAGCAGTACTTC. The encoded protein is CASSLEGGGIYEQYF.

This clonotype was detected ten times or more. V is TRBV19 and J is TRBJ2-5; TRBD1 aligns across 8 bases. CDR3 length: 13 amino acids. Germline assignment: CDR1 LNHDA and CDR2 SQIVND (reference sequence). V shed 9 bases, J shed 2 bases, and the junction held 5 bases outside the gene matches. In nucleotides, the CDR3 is TGTGCCAGCAGCCGGGACAGGCAAGAGACCCAGTACTTC. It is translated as CASSRDRQETQYF.

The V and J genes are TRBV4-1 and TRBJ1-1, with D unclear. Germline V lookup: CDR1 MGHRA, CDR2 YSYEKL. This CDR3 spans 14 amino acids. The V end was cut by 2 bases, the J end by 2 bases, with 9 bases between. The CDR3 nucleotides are TGCGCCAGCAGCCAAAGGGAGCTTAACACTGAAGCTTTCTTT. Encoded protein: CASSQRELNTEAFF.

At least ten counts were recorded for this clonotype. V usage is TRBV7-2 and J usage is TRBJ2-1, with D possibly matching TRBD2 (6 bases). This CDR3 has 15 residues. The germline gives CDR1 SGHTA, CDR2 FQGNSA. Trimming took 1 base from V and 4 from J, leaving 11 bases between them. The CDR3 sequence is CASSLEAGGYNEQFF. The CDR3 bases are TGTGCCAGCAGCTTAGAAGCCGGGGGATACAATGAGCAGTTCTTC.

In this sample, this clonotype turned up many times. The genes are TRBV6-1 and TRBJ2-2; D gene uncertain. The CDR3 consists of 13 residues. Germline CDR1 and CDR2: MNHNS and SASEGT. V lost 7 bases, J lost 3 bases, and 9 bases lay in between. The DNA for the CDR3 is TGTGCCAGCACCCCTAGTCACACCGGGGAGCTGTTTTTT. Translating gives CASTPSHTGELFF.

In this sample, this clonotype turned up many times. For the CDR3, the DNA is TGTGCCAGCAGGGACGGGGGGACGAATCAGCCCCAGCATTTT. It specifies CASRDGGTNQPQHF. This sequence joins TRBV6-1 and TRBJ1-5, with a tentative D call TRBD1 (5 bases). Germline V lookup: CDR1 MNHNS, CDR2 SASEGT. V was clipped by 6 bases and J by 4 bases, with 13 bases between them. The CDR3 is made up of 14 amino acids.

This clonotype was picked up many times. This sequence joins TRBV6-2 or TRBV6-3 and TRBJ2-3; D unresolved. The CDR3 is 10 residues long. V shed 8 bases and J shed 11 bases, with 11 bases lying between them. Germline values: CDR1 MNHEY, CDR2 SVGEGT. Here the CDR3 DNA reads TGTGCCAGCGCCTCGGAGTGGCAGTATTTT. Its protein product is CASASEWQYF.

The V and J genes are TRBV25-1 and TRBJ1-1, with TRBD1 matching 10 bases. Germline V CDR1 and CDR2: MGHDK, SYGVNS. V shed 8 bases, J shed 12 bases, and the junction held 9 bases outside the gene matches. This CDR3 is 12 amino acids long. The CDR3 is CASGLGQGETFF. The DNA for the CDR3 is TGTGCCAGCGGTCTCGGACAGGGGGAAACTTTCTTT.

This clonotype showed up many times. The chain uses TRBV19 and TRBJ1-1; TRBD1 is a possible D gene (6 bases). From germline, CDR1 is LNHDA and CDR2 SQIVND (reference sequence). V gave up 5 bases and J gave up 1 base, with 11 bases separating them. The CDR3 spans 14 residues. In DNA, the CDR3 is TGTGCCAGTAGTCTGACAGGTACGAACACTGAAGCTTTCTTT. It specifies CASSLTGTNTEAFF.

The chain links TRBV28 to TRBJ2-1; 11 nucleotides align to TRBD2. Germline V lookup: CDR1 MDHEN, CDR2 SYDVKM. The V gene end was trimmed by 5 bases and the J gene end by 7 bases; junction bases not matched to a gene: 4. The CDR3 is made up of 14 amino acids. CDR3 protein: CASSQSSGRNEQFF. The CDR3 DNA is TGTGCCAGCAGTCAATCTAGCGGGAGGAATGAGCAGTTCTTC.

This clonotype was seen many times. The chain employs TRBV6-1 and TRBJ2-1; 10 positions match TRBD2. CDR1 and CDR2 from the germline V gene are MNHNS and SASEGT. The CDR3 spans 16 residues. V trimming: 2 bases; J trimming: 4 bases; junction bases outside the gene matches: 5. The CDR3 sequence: CASSESLAGVYNEQFF. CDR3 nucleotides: TGTGCCAGCAGTGAATCTCTAGCGGGAGTATACAATGAGCAGTTCTTC.